This TCR beta chain was found in a study of identical twins. Points from the study as a whole: Memory repertoires showed no such pattern, whereas abundant cord blood beta clonotypes carried fewer insertions.

A universal primer site came from template switching; cDNA carried unique molecular identifiers. TCRdb recomputed calls from the 5' RACE reads with MiXCR, one row per CDR3 protein. The sample yields some 500,000 distinct CDR3 sequences, roughly a fifth seen once. The CDR3 is 16 amino acids. With V trimmed by 5 bases and J by 5 bases, 9 bases remained unmatched. This clonotype showed up many times. The antigen is undetermined. The sample also formed part of further work on T cells expressing NK-cell markers. This second report adds: CD3+CD56+NKG2C+, CD3+CD56+NKG2C- and CD3+CD56-NKG2C+ T cells, once sorted, supplied the TCR beta repertoires. Among the eight sequenced donors, seven tested HCMV-seropositive and one tested seronegative.

Sample: CD4+ T cells sorted from blood. This TCR derives from a woman aged 18-29 years in good health. This sequence joins TRBV12-3 or TRBV12-4 and TRBJ2-1, with TRBD2 matching over 10 bases. CDR3 sequence (DNA): TGTGCCAGCAGTCCGAAAACTAGCGGGGCAAACAATGAGCAGTTCTTC. It codes for CASSPKTSGANNEQFF.